One TCR beta chain is described in this entry. The antigen is not known. Donors were nominally healthy when sampled, though unrecorded immune exposures were likely. PCR was performed using 60 Vbeta and 13 Jbeta primers. TCRdb's table, derived via immunoSEQ multiplex PCR, lists solely in-frame clones and lacks some. The sample carries approximately 190,000 clones, around 88% recorded once. This record belongs to a study of cytomegalovirus exposure and HLA in healthy donors. For the study at large: HLA-typed donors contributed 80 million or so unique TCRs, which were held in an early data release. General study points: Roughly even sequencing depth across donors was the assumption behind the presence/absence analyses. After further analysis at a later stage, 16,951 TCR beta sequences were associated with HLA alleles at 0.05 false discovery rate.

CDR1 and CDR2 from the germline V gene are SSHAT and FNYEAQ (reference sequence). CDR3 length: 13 amino acids. Trimming removed 5 bases from V and 4 bases from J; junction bases left unmatched: 5. The sample comprised PBMCs. V gene TRBV7-7 combines with J gene TRBJ2-7; 7 positions match TRBD1. The sequence derives from a man in his forties in good health and CMV-seropositive. The CDR3 sequence is CASSPGQKYEQYF. The CDR3, as DNA: TGTGCCAGCAGCCCGGGACAGAAATACGAGCAGTACTTC.